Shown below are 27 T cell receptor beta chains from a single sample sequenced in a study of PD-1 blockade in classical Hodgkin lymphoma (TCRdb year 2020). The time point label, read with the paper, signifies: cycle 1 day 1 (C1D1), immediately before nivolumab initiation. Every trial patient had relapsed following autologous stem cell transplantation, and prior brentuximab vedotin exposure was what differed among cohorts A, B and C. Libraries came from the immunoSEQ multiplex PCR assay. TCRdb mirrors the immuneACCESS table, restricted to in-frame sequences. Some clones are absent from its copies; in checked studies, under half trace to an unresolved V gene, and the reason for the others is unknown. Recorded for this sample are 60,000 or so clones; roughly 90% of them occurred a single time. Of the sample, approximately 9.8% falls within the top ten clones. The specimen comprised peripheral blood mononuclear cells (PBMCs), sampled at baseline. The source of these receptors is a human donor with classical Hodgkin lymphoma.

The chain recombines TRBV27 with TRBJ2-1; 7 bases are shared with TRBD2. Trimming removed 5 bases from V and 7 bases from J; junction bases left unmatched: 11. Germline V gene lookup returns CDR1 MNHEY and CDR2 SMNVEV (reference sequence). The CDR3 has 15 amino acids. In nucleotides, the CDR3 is TGTGCCAGCAGTGCAAGAGCGGGGCGTCGGAATGAGCAGTTCTTC. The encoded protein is CASSARAGRRNEQFF.

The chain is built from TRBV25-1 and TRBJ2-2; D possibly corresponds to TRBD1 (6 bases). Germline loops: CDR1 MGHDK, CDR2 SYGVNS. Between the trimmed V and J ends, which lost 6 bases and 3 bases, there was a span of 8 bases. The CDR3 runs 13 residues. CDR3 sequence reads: CASRDRDTGELFF. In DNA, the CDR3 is TGTGCCAGCAGGGACAGAGACACCGGGGAGCTGTTTTTT.

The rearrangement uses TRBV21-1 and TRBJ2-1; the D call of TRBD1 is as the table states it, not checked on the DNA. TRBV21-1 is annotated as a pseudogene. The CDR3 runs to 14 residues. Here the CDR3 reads CASGTGTGSYEQFF. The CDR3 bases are TGTGCCAGCGGAACCGGGACAGGGAGCTATGAGCAGTTCTTC.

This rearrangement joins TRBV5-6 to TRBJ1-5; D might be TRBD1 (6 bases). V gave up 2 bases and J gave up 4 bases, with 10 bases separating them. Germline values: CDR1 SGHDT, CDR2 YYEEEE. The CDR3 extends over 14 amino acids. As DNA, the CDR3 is TGTGCCAGCAGCTTAAGACAGGCGAATCAGCCCCAGCATTTT. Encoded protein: CASSLRQANQPQHF.

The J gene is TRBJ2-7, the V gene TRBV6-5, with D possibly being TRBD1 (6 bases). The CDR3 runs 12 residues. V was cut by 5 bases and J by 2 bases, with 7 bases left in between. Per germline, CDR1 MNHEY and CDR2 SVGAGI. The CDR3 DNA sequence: TGTGCCAGCAGTCGGGACACCTACGAGCAGTACTTC. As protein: CASSRDTYEQYF.

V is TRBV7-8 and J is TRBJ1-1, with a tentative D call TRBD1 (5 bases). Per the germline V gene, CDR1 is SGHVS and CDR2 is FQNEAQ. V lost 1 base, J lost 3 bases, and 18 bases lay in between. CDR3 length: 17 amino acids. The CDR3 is CASSLGGLGVQDTEAFF. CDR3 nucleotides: TGTGCCAGCAGCTTAGGGGGTCTGGGGGTTCAGGACACTGAAGCTTTCTTT. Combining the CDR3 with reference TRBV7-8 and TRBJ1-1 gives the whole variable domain GAGVSQSPRYKVAKRGQDVALRCDPISGHVSLFWYQQALGQGPEFLTYFQNEAQLDKSGLPSDRFFAERPEGSVSTLKIQRTQQEDSAVYLCASSLGGLGVQDTEAFFGQGTRLTVV.

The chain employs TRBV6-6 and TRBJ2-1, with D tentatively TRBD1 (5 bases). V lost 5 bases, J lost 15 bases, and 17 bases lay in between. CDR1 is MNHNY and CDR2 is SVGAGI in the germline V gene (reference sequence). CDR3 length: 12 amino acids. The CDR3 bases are TGTGCCAGCAGTCAAGGCAGGGTAGGTCGGTTCTTC. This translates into CASSQGRVGRFF.

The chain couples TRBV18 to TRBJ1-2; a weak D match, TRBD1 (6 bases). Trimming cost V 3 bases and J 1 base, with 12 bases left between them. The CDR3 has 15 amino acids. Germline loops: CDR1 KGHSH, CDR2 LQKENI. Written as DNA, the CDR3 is TGTGCCAGCTCACCCGCAGGGGCGATTAACTATGGCTACACCTTC. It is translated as CASSPAGAINYGYTF.

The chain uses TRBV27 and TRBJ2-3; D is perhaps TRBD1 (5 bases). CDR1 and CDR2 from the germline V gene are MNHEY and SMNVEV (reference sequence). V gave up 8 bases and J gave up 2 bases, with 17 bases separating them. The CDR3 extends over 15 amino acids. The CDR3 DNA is TGTGCCAGCTCCCGCAGGGCAGTAAACACAGATACGCAGTATTTT. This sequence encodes CASSRRAVNTDTQYF.

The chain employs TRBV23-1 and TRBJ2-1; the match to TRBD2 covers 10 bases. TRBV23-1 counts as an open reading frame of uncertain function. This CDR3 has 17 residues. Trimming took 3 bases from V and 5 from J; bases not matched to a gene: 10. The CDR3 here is CASSHILLAGDDNEQFF. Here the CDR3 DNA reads TGCGCCAGCAGTCACATCTTGCTAGCGGGGGACGACAATGAGCAGTTCTTC.

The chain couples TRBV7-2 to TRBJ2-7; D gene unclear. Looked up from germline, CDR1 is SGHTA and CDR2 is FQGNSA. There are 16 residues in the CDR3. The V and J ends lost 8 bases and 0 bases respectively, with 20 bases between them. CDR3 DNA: TGTGCCAGCCGAAAACGGGTGGTGGGGATCTCCTACGAGCAGTACTTC. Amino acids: CASRKRVVGISYEQYF.

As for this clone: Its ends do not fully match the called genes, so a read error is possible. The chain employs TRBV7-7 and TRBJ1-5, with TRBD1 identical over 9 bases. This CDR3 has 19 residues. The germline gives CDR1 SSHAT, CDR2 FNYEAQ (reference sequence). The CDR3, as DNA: TGTGCTAGCAGCGCGCCCCGGGACAGGGAGGTCAATAGCAATCAGCCCCAGCATTTT. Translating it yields CASSAPRDREVNSNQPQHF. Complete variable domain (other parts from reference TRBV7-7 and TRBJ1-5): GAGVSQSPRYKVTKRGQDVTLRCDPISSHATLYWYQQALGQGPEFLTYFNYEAQPDKSGLPSDRFSAERPEGSISTLTIQRTEQRDSAMYRCASSAPRDREVNSNQPQHFGDGTRLSIL.

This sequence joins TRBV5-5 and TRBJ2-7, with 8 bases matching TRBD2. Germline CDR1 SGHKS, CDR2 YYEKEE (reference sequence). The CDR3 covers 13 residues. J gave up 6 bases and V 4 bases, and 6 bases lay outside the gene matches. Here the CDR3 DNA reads TGTGCCAGCAGCCTCGGGGGGGGCCGCGAGCAGTACTTC. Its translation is CASSLGGGREQYF.

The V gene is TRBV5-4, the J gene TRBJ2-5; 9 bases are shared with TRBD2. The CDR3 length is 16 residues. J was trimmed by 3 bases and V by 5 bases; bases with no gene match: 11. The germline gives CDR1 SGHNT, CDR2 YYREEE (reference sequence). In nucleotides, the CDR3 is TGTGCCAGCAGTCGCCTCAGCGGGGGGACGGAAGAGACCCAGTACTTC. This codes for CASSRLSGGTEETQYF.

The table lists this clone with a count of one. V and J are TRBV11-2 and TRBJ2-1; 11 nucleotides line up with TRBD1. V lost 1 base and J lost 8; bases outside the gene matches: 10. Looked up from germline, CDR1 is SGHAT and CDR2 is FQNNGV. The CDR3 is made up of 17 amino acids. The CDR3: CASSLGPGQGGFDEQFF. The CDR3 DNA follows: TGTGCCAGCAGCTTAGGACCGGGACAGGGGGGATTCGATGAGCAGTTCTTC.

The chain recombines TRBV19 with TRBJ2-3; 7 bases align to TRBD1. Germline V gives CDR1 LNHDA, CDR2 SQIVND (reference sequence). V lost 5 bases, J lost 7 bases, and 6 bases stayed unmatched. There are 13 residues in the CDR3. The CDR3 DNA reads TGTGCCAGTAGTGCCGGGACAGACTATACGCAGTATTTT. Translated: CASSAGTDYTQYF.

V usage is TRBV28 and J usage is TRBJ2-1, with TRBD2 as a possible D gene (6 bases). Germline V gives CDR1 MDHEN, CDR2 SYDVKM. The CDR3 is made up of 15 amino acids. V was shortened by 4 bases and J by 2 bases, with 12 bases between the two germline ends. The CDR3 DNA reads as TGTGCCAGCAGTTATCCGGGAGTGGCCTACAATGAGCAGTTCTTC. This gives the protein CASSYPGVAYNEQFF.

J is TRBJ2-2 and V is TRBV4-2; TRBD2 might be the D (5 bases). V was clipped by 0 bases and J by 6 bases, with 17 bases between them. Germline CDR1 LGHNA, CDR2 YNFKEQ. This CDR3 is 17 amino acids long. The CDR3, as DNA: TGTGCCAGCAGCCAAGATTGGCTAGCAGAGGTTCCCGGGGAGCTGTTTTTT. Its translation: CASSQDWLAEVPGELFF.

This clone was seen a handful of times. The CDR3 loop reads CASSSGQGNSPLHF. The CDR3 region has the DNA TGTGCCAGCAGCTCCGGACAGGGTAATTCACCCCTCCACTTT. V usage is TRBV7-9 and J usage is TRBJ1-6, with TRBD1 matching over 8 bases. CDR3 length: 14 residues. Germline CDR1 SEHNR, CDR2 FQNEAQ (reference sequence). J was trimmed by 6 bases and V by 4 bases; bases with no gene match: 2.

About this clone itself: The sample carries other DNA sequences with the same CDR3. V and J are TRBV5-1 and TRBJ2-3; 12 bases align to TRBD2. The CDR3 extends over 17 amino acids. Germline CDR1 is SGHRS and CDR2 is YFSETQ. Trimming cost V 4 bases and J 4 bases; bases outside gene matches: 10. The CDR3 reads CASSPGLAGGRADTQYF. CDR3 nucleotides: TGCGCCAGCAGCCCAGGCCTAGCGGGGGGGCGGGCAGATACGCAGTATTTT.

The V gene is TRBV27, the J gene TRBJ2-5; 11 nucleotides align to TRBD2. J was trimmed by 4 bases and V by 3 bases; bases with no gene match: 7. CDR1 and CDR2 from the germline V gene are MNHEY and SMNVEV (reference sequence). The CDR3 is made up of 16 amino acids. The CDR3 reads CASSLGGLAVGETQYF. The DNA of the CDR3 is TGTGCCAGCAGTTTGGGGGGACTAGCGGTGGGAGAGACCCAGTACTTC.

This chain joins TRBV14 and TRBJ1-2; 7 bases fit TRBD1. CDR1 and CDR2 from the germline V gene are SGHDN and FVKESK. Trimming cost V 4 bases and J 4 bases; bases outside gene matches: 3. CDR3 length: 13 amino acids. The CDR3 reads CASSPGTVYGYTF. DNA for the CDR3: TGTGCCAGCAGCCCTGGGACAGTCTATGGCTACACCTTC.

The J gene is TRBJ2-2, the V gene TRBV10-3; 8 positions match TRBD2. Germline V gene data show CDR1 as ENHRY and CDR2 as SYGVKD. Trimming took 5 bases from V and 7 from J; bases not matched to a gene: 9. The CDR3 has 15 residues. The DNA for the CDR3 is TGTGCCATCAGTACTGCGGGGGGACCAGGCGGGGAGCTGTTTTTT. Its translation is CAISTAGGPGGELFF.

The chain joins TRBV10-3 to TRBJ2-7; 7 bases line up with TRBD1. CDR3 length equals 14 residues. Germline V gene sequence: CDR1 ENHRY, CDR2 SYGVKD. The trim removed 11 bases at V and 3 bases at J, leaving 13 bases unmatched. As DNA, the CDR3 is TGTGCCCCCCGGGGTAAACAGGGGTGCTACGAGCAGTACTTC. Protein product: CAPRGKQGCYEQYF.

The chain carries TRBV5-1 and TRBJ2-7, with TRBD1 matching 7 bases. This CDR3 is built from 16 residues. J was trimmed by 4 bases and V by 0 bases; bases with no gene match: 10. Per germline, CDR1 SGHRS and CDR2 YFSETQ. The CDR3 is CASSLAGAGGDYEQYF. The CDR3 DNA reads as TGCGCCAGCAGCTTGGCCGGGGCAGGGGGTGATTACGAGCAGTACTTC.

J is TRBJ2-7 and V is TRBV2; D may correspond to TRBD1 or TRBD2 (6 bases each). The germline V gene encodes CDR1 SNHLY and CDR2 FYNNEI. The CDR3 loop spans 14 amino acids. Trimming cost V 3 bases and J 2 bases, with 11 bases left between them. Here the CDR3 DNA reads TGTGCCAGCAGTGATAGGGGGGCGACCTACGAGCAGTACTTC. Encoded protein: CASSDRGATYEQYF.

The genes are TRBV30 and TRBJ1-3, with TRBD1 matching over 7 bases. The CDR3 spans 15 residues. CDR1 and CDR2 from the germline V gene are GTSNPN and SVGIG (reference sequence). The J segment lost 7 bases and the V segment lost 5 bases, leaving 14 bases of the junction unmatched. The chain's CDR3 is CAWGWEGRGKNTIYF. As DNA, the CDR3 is TGTGCCTGGGGCTGGGAGGGCAGGGGGAAGAACACCATATATTTT.